The next 23 T cell receptor beta chains were all read from a single sample in a study of CD8+ T cells in alopecia areata. The authors extracted RNA and reverse transcribed it into cDNA as the sequencing template. Assay: immunoSEQ multiplex PCR; the TCRdb copy retains only in-frame clones and omits some. The table records approximately 59,000 clones, about half of them present only once. The sample consisted of CD8+ T cells sorted from blood, taken at week 0. The receptors here all came from a human donor with alopecia areata.

This clone was counted between two and nine times. The rearrangement joins TRBV29-1 to TRBJ2-1, with D perhaps TRBD2 (6 bases). V was clipped by 7 bases and J by 5 bases, with 12 bases between them. CDR3 length: 12 amino acids. Germline loops: CDR1 SQVTM, CDR2 ANQGSEA. The CDR3 loop reads CSGGVAHNEQFF. CDR3 DNA sequence: TGCAGCGGGGGGGTAGCCCACAATGAGCAGTTCTTC.

This sequence joins TRBV19 and TRBJ1-5; TRBD1 aligns across 9 bases. V shed 5 bases and J 1 base; nucleotides not matched to a gene: 6. The CDR3 has 16 amino acids. Germline CDR1 is LNHDA and CDR2 is SQIVND (reference sequence). CDR3 sequence reads: CASSAAGQGSNQPQHF. CDR3 nucleotides: TGTGCCAGTAGTGCGGCGGGACAGGGAAGCAATCAGCCCCAGCATTTT.

The chain employs TRBV5-1 and TRBJ2-1; 9 positions match TRBD2. The trim removed 1 base at V and 7 bases at J, leaving 12 bases unmatched. The CDR3 sequence is 17 residues long. Germline CDR1 is SGHRS and CDR2 is YFSETQ. CDR3 protein: CASSLYSGGRESNEQFF. DNA of the CDR3: TGCGCCAGCAGCTTGTATTCGGGCGGGAGGGAAAGTAATGAGCAGTTCTTC.

V usage is TRBV5-1 and J usage is TRBJ2-5; D remains unclear. In germline, CDR1 is SGHRS, CDR2 YFSETQ. V was pared by 4 bases and J by 1 base, with 5 bases between. CDR3 length: 12 amino acids. The CDR3 coding sequence is TGCGCCAGCAGCCTGACCCAAGAGACCCAGTACTTC. This gives the protein CASSLTQETQYF.

The chain recombines TRBV9 with TRBJ2-7; D could derive from TRBD1 or TRBD2 (7 bases each). The germline V gene has CDR1 SGDLS and CDR2 YYNGEE. V dropped 4 bases and J dropped 3 bases, with 17 bases sitting between them. The length of the CDR3 is 15 residues. The CDR3 region has the DNA TGTGCCAGCAGCCCAGGGGGGGGCCCTATCTACGAGCAGTACTTC. Protein sequence: CASSPGGGPIYEQYF.

This clone occurred once. This chain links TRBV4-1 with TRBJ2-7; 7 positions match TRBD2. Germline CDR1 is MGHRA and CDR2 is YSYEKL. The trim removed 0 bases at V and 3 bases at J, leaving 5 bases unmatched. This CDR3 comprises 15 residues. CDR3 nucleotides: TGCGCCAGCAGCCAAGAACCAGCGGGAAACTACGAGCAGTACTTC. The encoded protein is CASSQEPAGNYEQYF.

V usage is TRBV4-1 and J usage is TRBJ2-7; 7 nucleotides line up with TRBD1. Germline CDR1 is MGHRA and CDR2 is YSYEKL. CDR3 size: 13 residues. With V trimmed by 5 bases and J by 3 bases, 4 bases remained unmatched. DNA for the CDR3: TGCGCCAGCAGCTCAGACAGGGACTACGAGCAGTACTTC. It is translated as CASSSDRDYEQYF.

The table lists this clone with a count of one. The chain recombines TRBV11-2 with TRBJ2-5, with D hard to call. Trimming pared 5 bases from V and 4 bases from J, leaving 11 bases between. The CDR3 covers 13 residues. Germline V gene sequence: CDR1 SGHAT, CDR2 FQNNGV. The CDR3 DNA follows: TGTGCCAGCAGCCCCCAAGTCCTAGAGACCCAGTACTTC. Translating it yields CASSPQVLETQYF.

This clone turned up a few times. The genes are TRBV29-1 and TRBJ2-5; 13 nucleotides align to TRBD2. Germline trimming cut 7 bases from V and 1 base from J; bases unmatched to any gene: 12. This CDR3 comprises 17 residues. The germline gives CDR1 SQVTM, CDR2 ANQGSEA. CDR3 residues: CSADGLAGVTVQETQYF. Written as DNA, the CDR3 is TGCAGCGCTGACGGACTAGCGGGAGTAACAGTCCAAGAGACCCAGTACTTC.

This chain connects TRBV7-9 to TRBJ2-5, with D possibly TRBD2 on 6 matching bases. Trimming took 4 bases from V and 1 from J, leaving 13 bases between them. Germline CDR1 and CDR2: SEHNR and FQNEAQ (reference sequence). The CDR3 is 15 amino acids. This CDR3 is CASSYIRDSQETQYF. The CDR3 DNA is TGTGCCAGCAGCTACATCCGGGACTCCCAAGAGACCCAGTACTTC.

This clone has just one count. The V call is TRBV5-4, the J call TRBJ1-2; 9 nucleotides line up with TRBD1. This CDR3 is 14 amino acids long. Unmatched junction bases numbered 6, after V lost 3 bases and J lost 6 bases. Germline V lookup: CDR1 SGHNT, CDR2 YYREEE (reference sequence). CDR3 loop: CASSWMTGGDGYTF. The CDR3 DNA reads TGTGCCAGCAGCTGGATGACAGGGGGAGATGGCTACACCTTC. The entire variable domain, with the rest obtained from reference TRBV5-4 and TRBJ1-2, is as follows: ETGVTQSPTHLIKTRGQQVTLRCSSQSGHNTVSWYQQALGQGPQFIFQYYREEENGRGNFPPRFSGLQFPNYSSELNVNALELDDSALYLCASSWMTGGDGYTFGSGTRLTVV.

The chain recombines TRBV4-3 with TRBJ1-2, with 9 bases matching TRBD1. This CDR3 spans 16 amino acids. J gave up 3 bases and V 1 base, and 6 bases lay outside the gene matches. Germline lookup yields CDR1 LGHNA and CDR2 YSLEER. Written as DNA, the CDR3 is TGCGCCAGCAGCCAAGGGGCCGGGACAGGGCACTATGGCTACACCTTC. Translated: CASSQGAGTGHYGYTF.

This clone was counted between two and nine times. This chain connects TRBV29-1 to TRBJ2-1, with D possibly TRBD2 on 5 matching bases. V was shortened by 4 bases and J by 10 bases, with 11 bases between the two germline ends. From germline, CDR1 is SQVTM and CDR2 ANQGSEA. The CDR3 has 11 residues. The CDR3 sequence: CSVVWTWEQFF. The CDR3, as DNA: TGCAGCGTTGTGTGGACTTGGGAGCAGTTCTTC.

This chain connects TRBV27 to TRBJ2-3; D uncertain. The V gene lost 7 bases and the J gene lost 1 base, with 15 bases spanning the gap. The CDR3 sequence is 15 residues long. Looked up from germline, CDR1 is MNHEY and CDR2 is SMNVEV (reference sequence). The CDR3 region has the DNA TGTGCCAGCACCCTAACGGCAGGAGGCACAGATACGCAGTATTTT. Encoded protein: CASTLTAGGTDTQYF.

The chain carries TRBV28 and TRBJ2-3; tentative D call: TRBD1 (5 bases). Germline V gives CDR1 MDHEN, CDR2 SYDVKM. The CDR3 contains 16 residues. Between the trimmed V and J ends, which lost 5 bases and 6 bases, there was a span of 21 bases. CDR3 coding DNA: TGTGCCAGCAGTACCTCCGACAGCCCTATATGGGATACGCAGTATTTT. Its translation is CASSTSDSPIWDTQYF.

This rearrangement joins TRBV5-1 to TRBJ1-1; a possible D gene is TRBD1 (6 bases). The CDR3 covers 15 residues. Germline lookup yields CDR1 SGHRS and CDR2 YFSETQ. V was clipped by 2 bases and J by 3 bases, with 14 bases between them. The CDR3 nucleotides are TGCGCCAGCAGCTTCGGGCAGGGGATCGACACTGAAGCTTTCTTT. This translates into CASSFGQGIDTEAFF.

This rearrangement joins TRBV6-4 to TRBJ1-1; D not resolved. The CDR3 consists of 14 residues. Trimming cost V 3 bases and J 0 bases, with 8 bases left between them. CDR1 is MRHNA and CDR2 is SNTAGT in the germline V gene. The CDR3 coding sequence is TGTGCCAGCAGTGAGACCGGATTGAACACTGAAGCTTTCTTT. It specifies CASSETGLNTEAFF.

This clone was observed a handful of times. The chain is built from TRBV6-5 and TRBJ2-5; 7 positions agree with TRBD1. The CDR3 is 15 residues long. Germline V gives CDR1 MNHEY, CDR2 SVGAGI. Trimming removed 5 bases from V and 5 bases from J; junction bases left unmatched: 11. CDR3 protein: CASSGTTGDSETQYF. In nucleotides, the CDR3 is TGTGCCAGCAGTGGAACTACAGGGGATTCGGAGACCCAGTACTTC.

The rearrangement links TRBV9 to TRBJ2-2; D is undetermined. The CDR3 is made up of 16 amino acids. The germline gives CDR1 SGDLS, CDR2 YYNGEE. Trimming took 3 bases from V and 4 from J, leaving 16 bases between them. The DNA of the CDR3 is TGTGCCAGCAGCGCCCGGGCCGCCGCGCGCACCGGGGAGCTGTTTTTT. Its translation is CASSARAAARTGELFF.

The chain combines TRBV9 with TRBJ1-2, with D maybe TRBD1 (6 bases). CDR3 length: 14 amino acids. Germline V gene lookup returns CDR1 SGDLS and CDR2 YYNGEE. V was trimmed by 3 bases and J by 2 bases, leaving 11 bases between them. CDR3 protein: CASSAYRENYGYTF. In DNA, the CDR3 is TGTGCCAGCAGCGCCTACAGGGAGAACTATGGCTACACCTTC.

V and J are TRBV6-5 and TRBJ2-7; D is undetermined. Trimming cost V 4 bases and J 7 bases, with 11 bases left between them. This CDR3 has 12 amino acids. Per germline, CDR1 MNHEY and CDR2 SVGAGI. The CDR3 spells CASSLGSKEQYF. DNA of the CDR3: TGTGCCAGCAGTTTAGGGTCGAAGGAGCAGTACTTC.

The chain links TRBV7-9 to TRBJ2-2; 7 bases are shared with TRBD1. Germline CDR1 reads SEHNR; CDR2 reads FQNEAQ (reference sequence). The CDR3 has 16 residues. V shed 5 bases and J 2 bases; nucleotides not matched to a gene: 8. The CDR3 here is CASSPPRGGNTGELFF. CDR3 in DNA: TGTGCCAGCAGCCCCCCACGAGGGGGCAACACCGGGGAGCTGTTTTTT. Supplemented by reference TRBV7-9 and TRBJ2-2, the full variable domain reads DTGVSQNPRHKITKRGQNVTFRCDPISEHNRLYWYRQTLGQGPEFLTYFQNEAQLEKSRLLSDRFSAERPKGSFSTLEIQRTEQGDSAMYLCASSPPRGGNTGELFFGEGSRLTVL.

This rearrangement joins TRBV5-1 to TRBJ2-6; no clear D. V shed 0 bases and J shed 1 base, with 11 bases lying between them. CDR1 is SGHRS, CDR2 YFSETQ, per germline. The CDR3 runs 17 residues. CDR3 nucleotides: TGCGCCAGCAGCTTGGCCGGTTCTCAATCTGGGGCCAACGTCCTGACTTTC. As protein: CASSLAGSQSGANVLTF.